What follows is one T cell receptor (beta chain) and its context. The antigen remains unidentified. The data are from a study of T cells in localized non-small cell lung cancer. The study, taken as a whole, reports: It remains possible that heterogeneity exists, since only one tumor region was sequenced. Detection in adjacent lung was observed for a median around 55 of the top 100 tumor clones. With higher T cell density in blood came longer overall survival. Uninvolved adjacent lung had higher T cell clonality than tumor and all other tissues.

In germline, CDR1 is SGHRS, CDR2 YFSETQ. Trimming cost V 0 bases and J 7 bases, with 13 bases left between them. The CDR3 is 14 amino acids. TCRdb keeps only in-frame clones here, not all; method: immunoSEQ multiplex PCR. Among tens of thousands of clones listed, approximately 90% were seen once. This chain connects TRBV5-1 to TRBJ1-2; maybe TRBD1 (6 bases). This TCR came from an older female donor with stage III squamous cell lung carcinoma. The sample consisted of peripheral blood, taken before any cancer treatment. The CDR3 DNA follows: TGCGCCAGCAGCTTGGCCCCGGGGGCCAGTGGCTACACCTTC. Translated, it gives CASSLAPGASGYTF.